This record concerns one T cell receptor (beta chain) sequence. The authors' processing: Reference gene primers were amplified, and this amplification served to estimate nucleated cell counts. Some clones are missing from TCRdb's copy, which holds only in-frame ones; the method was immunoSEQ multiplex PCR. V and J calls and clone size are those listed in that table; D and trimming were worked out from the DNA. The sample lists approximately 250,000 clones; around nine tenths were seen once. This entry comes from a study of blood T cell repertoires in COVID-19. Study-level information: Both acute and convalescent COVID-19 samples were obtained from the United States, Italy and Spain. Sample material is recorded as cDNA or gDNA derived from T cells, B-cell-depleted T cells, or PBMCs.

Trimming cost V 1 base and J 14 bases; bases outside gene matches: 10. CDR3 length equals 12 residues. CDR1 is GTSNPN and CDR2 is SVGIG in the germline V gene (reference sequence). The sample consisted of peripheral blood. The source is a middle-aged man with active or convalescent COVID-19. The chain employs TRBV30 and TRBJ1-2, with TRBD1 matching 7 bases. The CDR3 DNA is TGTGCCTGGAGTGGAGTAAGGGGGCCCGGGACCTTC. Translated: CAWSGVRGPGTF.